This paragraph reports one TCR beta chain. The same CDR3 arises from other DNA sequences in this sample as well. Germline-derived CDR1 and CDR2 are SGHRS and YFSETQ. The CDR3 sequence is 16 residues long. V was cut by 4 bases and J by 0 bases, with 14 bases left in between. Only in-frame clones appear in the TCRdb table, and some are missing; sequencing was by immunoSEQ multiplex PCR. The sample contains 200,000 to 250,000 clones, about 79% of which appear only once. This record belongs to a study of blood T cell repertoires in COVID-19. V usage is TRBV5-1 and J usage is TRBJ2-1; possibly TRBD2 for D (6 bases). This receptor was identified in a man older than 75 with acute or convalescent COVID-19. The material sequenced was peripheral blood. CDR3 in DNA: TGCGCCAGCAGCCTATCTGGGGGGAGCTCCTACAATGAGCAGTTCTTC. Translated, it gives CASSLSGGSSYNEQFF.